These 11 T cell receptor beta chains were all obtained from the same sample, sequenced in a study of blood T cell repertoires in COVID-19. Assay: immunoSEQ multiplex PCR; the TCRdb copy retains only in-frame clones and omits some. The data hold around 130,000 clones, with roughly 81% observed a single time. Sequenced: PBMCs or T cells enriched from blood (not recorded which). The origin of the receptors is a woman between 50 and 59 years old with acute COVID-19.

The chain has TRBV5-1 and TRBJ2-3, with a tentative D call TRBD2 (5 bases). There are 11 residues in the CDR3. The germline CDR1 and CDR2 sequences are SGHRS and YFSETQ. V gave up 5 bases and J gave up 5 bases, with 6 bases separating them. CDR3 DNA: TGCGCCAGCAGAGAGGGAGATACGCAGTATTTT. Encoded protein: CASREGDTQYF.

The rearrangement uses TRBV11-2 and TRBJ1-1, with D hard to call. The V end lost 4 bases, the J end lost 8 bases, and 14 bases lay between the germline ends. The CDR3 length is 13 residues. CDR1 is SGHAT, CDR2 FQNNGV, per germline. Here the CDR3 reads CASSSGYSTEAFF. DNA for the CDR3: TGTGCCAGCAGCTCAGGTTACAGTACCGAAGCTTTCTTT.

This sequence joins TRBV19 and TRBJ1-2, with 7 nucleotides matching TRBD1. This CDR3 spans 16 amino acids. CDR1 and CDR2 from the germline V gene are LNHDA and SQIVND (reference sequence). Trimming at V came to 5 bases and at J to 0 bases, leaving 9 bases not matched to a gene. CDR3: CASSRTRDSPNYGYTF. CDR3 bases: TGTGCCAGTAGTCGCACTCGGGACAGCCCTAACTATGGCTACACCTTC.

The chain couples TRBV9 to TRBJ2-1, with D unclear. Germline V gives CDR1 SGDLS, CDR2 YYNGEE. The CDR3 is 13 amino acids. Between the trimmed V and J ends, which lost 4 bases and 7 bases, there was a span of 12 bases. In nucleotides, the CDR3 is TGTGCCAGCAGCACCCGAGCCGGGAATGAGCAGTTCTTC. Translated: CASSTRAGNEQFF.

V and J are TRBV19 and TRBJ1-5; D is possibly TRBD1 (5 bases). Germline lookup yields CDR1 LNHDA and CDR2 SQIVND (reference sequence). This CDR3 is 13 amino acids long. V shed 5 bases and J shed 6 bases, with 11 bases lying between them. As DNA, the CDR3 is TGTGCCAGTAGTTCGGGGGTAGGTCAGCCCCAGCATTTT. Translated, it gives CASSSGVGQPQHF.

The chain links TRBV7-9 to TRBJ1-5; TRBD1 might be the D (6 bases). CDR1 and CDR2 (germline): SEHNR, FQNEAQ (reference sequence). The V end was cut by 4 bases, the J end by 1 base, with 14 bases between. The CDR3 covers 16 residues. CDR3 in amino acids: CASSSSGGRSNQPQHF. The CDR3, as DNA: TGTGCCAGCAGCTCTAGTGGGGGCCGAAGCAATCAGCCCCAGCATTTT. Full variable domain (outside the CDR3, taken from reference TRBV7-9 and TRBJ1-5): DTGVSQNPRHKITKRGQNVTFRCDPISEHNRLYWYRQTLGQGPEFLTYFQNEAQLEKSRLLSDRFSAERPKGSFSTLEIQRTEQGDSAMYLCASSSSGGRSNQPQHFGDGTRLSIL.

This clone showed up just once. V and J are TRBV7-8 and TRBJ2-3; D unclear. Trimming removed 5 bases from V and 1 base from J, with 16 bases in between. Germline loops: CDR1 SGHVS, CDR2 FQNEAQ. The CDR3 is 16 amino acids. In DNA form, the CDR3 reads TGTGCCAGCAGCCCTCCGCGTACGTCCCGCACAGATACGCAGTATTTT. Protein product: CASSPPRTSRTDTQYF.

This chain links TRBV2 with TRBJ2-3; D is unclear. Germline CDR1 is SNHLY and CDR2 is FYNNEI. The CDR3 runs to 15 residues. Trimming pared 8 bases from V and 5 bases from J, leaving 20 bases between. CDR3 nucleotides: TGTGCCAGCGACTGTTCCCCCCTAGAGGAAGATACGCAGTATTTT. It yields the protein CASDCSPLEEDTQYF. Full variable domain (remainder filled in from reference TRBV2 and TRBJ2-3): EPEVTQTPSHQVTQMGQEVILRCVPISNHLYFYWYRQILGQKVEFLVSFYNNEISEKSEIFDDQFSVERPDGSNFTLKIRSTKLEDSAMYFCASDCSPLEEDTQYFGPGTRLTVL.

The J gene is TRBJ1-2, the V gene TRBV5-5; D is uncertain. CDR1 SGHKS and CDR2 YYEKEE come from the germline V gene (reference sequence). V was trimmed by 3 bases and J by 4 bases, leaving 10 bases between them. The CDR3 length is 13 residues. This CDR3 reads CASSSLEFYGYTF. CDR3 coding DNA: TGTGCCAGCAGCTCGCTAGAGTTCTATGGCTACACCTTC.

Here the CDR3 DNA reads TGTGCCAGCACCTCTTCAGTTTCTGAAGCTTTCTTT. Its translation: CASTSSVSEAFF. V usage is TRBV28 and J usage is TRBJ1-1; D gene uncertain. Germline loops: CDR1 MDHEN, CDR2 SYDVKM. Trimming shortened V by 7 bases and J by 6 bases, and 12 bases separated the two germline ends. This CDR3 comprises 12 residues.

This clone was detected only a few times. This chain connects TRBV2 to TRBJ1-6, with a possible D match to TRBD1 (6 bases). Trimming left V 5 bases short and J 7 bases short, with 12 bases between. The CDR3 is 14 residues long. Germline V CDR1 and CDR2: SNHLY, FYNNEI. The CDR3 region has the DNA TGTGCCAGCAGTCCTGTACAGGGCAATTCACCCCTCCACTTT. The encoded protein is CASSPVQGNSPLHF.